Following are 18 T cell receptor beta chains from one sample sequenced in a study of blood T cell repertoires in COVID-19. Assay: immunoSEQ multiplex PCR; the TCRdb copy retains only in-frame clones and omits some. Of tens of thousands of clones listed, 80% are singletons. Source material: peripheral blood. These receptor sequences come from a woman between 65 and 79 years old with acute or convalescent COVID-19.

The genes are TRBV7-9 and TRBJ1-2; 9 nucleotides agree with TRBD1. This CDR3 contains 16 residues. Germline CDR1 and CDR2: SEHNR and FQNEAQ (reference sequence). The ends lost 6 bases at V and 8 bases at J; junction bases unmatched: 16. CDR3 residues: CASRTLPGQGRWGYTF. CDR3 coding DNA: TGTGCCAGCAGGACCCTTCCGGGACAGGGCCGGTGGGGCTACACCTTC. Full variable domain (missing parts from reference TRBV7-9 and TRBJ1-2): DTGVSQNPRHKITKRGQNVTFRCDPISEHNRLYWYRQTLGQGPEFLTYFQNEAQLEKSRLLSDRFSAERPKGSFSTLEIQRTEQGDSAMYLCASRTLPGQGRWGYTFGSGTRLTVV.

The chain employs TRBV9 and TRBJ2-5, with TRBD2 matching 11 bases. There are 15 residues in the CDR3. Germline assignment: CDR1 SGDLS and CDR2 YYNGEE. The junction had 6 bases not matched to a gene; V was cut back by 4 bases and J by 4 bases. CDR3 coding DNA: TGTGCCAGCAGCATCGGGACTAGCGGTGGAGAGACCCAGTACTTC. Its protein is CASSIGTSGGETQYF.

As concerns this clone: The same CDR3 is also encoded by other DNA sequences in this sample. This chain connects TRBV5-6 to TRBJ1-5; TRBD1 matches at 10 bases. Germline CDR1 reads SGHDT; CDR2 reads YYEEEE. V gave up 5 bases and J gave up 7 bases; unmatched junction bases: 6. The CDR3 spans 14 residues. The CDR3 nucleotides read TGTGCCAGCAGTTTCGGGACAGGGGACCAGCCCCAGCATTTT. This gives the protein CASSFGTGDQPQHF.

The rearrangement joins TRBV7-6 to TRBJ2-2; 9 bases are a match to TRBD1. V trimming: 2 bases; J trimming: 0 bases; junction bases outside the gene matches: 7. CDR3 size: 18 residues. CDR1 SGHVS and CDR2 FNYEAQ come from the germline V gene. The CDR3 region has the DNA TGTGCCAGCAGCTTATTTCAGGGGACAGGGACGAACACCGGGGAGCTGTTTTTT. The encoded protein is CASSLFQGTGTNTGELFF. Full variable domain (remainder filled in from reference TRBV7-6 and TRBJ2-2): GAGVSQSPRYKVTKRGQDVALRCDPISGHVSLYWYRQALGQGPEFLTYFNYEAQQDKSGLPNDRFSAERPEGSISTLTIQRTEQRDSAMYRCASSLFQGTGTNTGELFFGEGSRLTVL.

The chain recombines TRBV2 with TRBJ1-6; TRBD1 agrees at 8 bases. Germline CDR1 is SNHLY and CDR2 is FYNNEI. Trimming took 4 bases from V and 7 from J; bases not matched to a gene: 6. The CDR3 sequence is 15 residues long. CDR3 DNA: TGTGCCAGCAGTGGCCTAGGACAGGGCAATTCACCCCTCCACTTT. Amino acid sequence: CASSGLGQGNSPLHF.

This clone occurred once. This chain joins TRBV6-5 and TRBJ2-5, with no clear D. V was clipped by 7 bases and J by 0 bases, with 12 bases between them. Per the germline V gene, CDR1 is MNHEY and CDR2 is SVGAGI. This CDR3 is 14 amino acids long. Here the CDR3 DNA reads TGTGCCAGCAAAATGAACAAGTACCAAGAGACCCAGTACTTC. Its translation: CASKMNKYQETQYF.

J is TRBJ1-4 and V is TRBV4-1, with 7 bases aligning to TRBD1. Germline loops: CDR1 MGHRA, CDR2 YSYEKL. The trim removed 1 base at V and 8 bases at J, leaving 4 bases unmatched. The CDR3 loop spans 14 amino acids. CDR3 residues: CASSQGQGLEKLFF. The CDR3, as DNA: TGCGCCAGCAGCCAAGGACAGGGATTGGAAAAACTGTTTTTT.

The chain links TRBV7-2 to TRBJ1-5; D is undetermined. CDR1 and CDR2 (germline): SGHTA, FQGNSA. The ends were cut back, 1 base at V and 6 bases at J, with 13 bases in the middle. The CDR3 has 15 amino acids. In DNA, the CDR3 is TGTGCCAGCAGCTTAGATCAGACCCGGGGTCAGCCCCAGCATTTT. It yields the protein CASSLDQTRGQPQHF.

The chain uses TRBV5-3 and TRBJ1-5, with D unresolved. TRBV5-3 belongs to the ORF category, with a function that is uncertain. This CDR3 is 15 amino acids long. The V end was cut by 2 bases, the J end by 0 bases, with 9 bases between. The CDR3 coding sequence is TGTGCCAGAAGCTTCGAGCTCTATAGCAATCAGCCCCAGCATTTT. Translation gives CARSFELYSNQPQHF.

The chain employs TRBV6-5 and TRBJ2-7; maybe TRBD1 (5 bases). Germline loops: CDR1 MNHEY, CDR2 SVGAGI. V was pared by 5 bases and J by 5 bases, with 19 bases between. This CDR3 is 15 amino acids long. CDR3 sequence: CASSNLQTTRDEQYF. The DNA of the CDR3 is TGTGCCAGCAGTAACCTACAGACCACCAGGGACGAGCAGTACTTC.

The chain recombines TRBV7-2 with TRBJ2-7, with 7 bases fitting TRBD1. CDR3 length equals 16 residues. V was pared by 5 bases and J by 2 bases, with 12 bases of the junction left unmatched. CDR1 and CDR2 from the germline V gene are SGHTA and FQGNSA. DNA for the CDR3: TGTGCCAGCAGCCTCCAGGACAGGCCTAGTACCTACGAGCAGTACTTC. As protein: CASSLQDRPSTYEQYF.

This clone was observed a handful of times. The chain recombines TRBV6-6 with TRBJ2-3; no clear D. The V gene lost 7 bases and the J gene lost 4 bases, with 6 bases spanning the gap. CDR3 size: 11 residues. Germline CDR1 and CDR2: MNHNY and SVGAGI (reference sequence). CDR3 nucleotide sequence: TGTGCCAGCACCTTTGCAGATACGCAGTATTTT. As protein: CASTFADTQYF.

V is TRBV5-1 and J is TRBJ1-3; D is unclear. Germline loops: CDR1 SGHRS, CDR2 YFSETQ. The CDR3 sequence is 17 residues long. Trimming cost V 0 bases and J 0 bases, with 13 bases left between them. This CDR3 is CASSLGPGPISGNTIYF. Written as DNA, the CDR3 is TGCGCCAGCAGCTTGGGCCCTGGGCCGATCTCTGGAAACACCATATATTTT.

This clone was seen repeatedly, ten times or more. The chain combines TRBV24-1 with TRBJ2-2; D unclear. Germline assignment: CDR1 KGHDR and CDR2 SFDVKD. This CDR3 comprises 14 residues. Trimming left V 3 bases short and J 2 bases short, with 6 bases between. The CDR3 DNA sequence: TGTGCCACCAGTGATCAGGTTAACACCGGGGAGCTGTTTTTT. The encoded protein is CATSDQVNTGELFF.

V gene TRBV7-9 combines with J gene TRBJ1-1; TRBD1 matches 7 bases. With V trimmed by 3 bases and J by 4 bases, 5 bases remained unmatched. Looked up from germline, CDR1 is SEHNR and CDR2 is FQNEAQ (reference sequence). The length of the CDR3 is 14 residues. The CDR3 region is CASSFGQVSTEAFF. The CDR3 DNA reads as TGTGCCAGCAGCTTCGGACAGGTTTCCACTGAAGCTTTCTTT.

The chain recombines TRBV25-1 with TRBJ2-2; 8 positions agree with TRBD2. The V gene's germline CDR1 is MGHDK and CDR2 SYGVNS. V lost 2 bases and J lost 3; bases outside the gene matches: 5. The CDR3 extends over 16 amino acids. The CDR3 DNA reads TGTGCCAGCAGTGAAGTTGGGCGGGAGGACACCGGGGAGCTGTTTTTT. This encodes CASSEVGREDTGELFF.

V usage is TRBV6-1 and J usage is TRBJ1-5, with a tentative D call TRBD1 (5 bases). The CDR3 sequence is 16 residues long. Trimming removed 1 base from V and 2 bases from J, with 12 bases in between. CDR1 is MNHNS and CDR2 is SASEGT in the germline V gene. CDR3 protein: CASSEVGGGGNQPQHF. The CDR3 coding sequence is TGTGCCAGCAGTGAAGTCGGGGGGGGAGGCAATCAGCCCCAGCATTTT.

V usage is TRBV6-5 and J usage is TRBJ1-1, with TRBD1 matching 7 bases. There are 11 residues in the CDR3. Germline assignment: CDR1 MNHEY and CDR2 SVGAGI. V dropped 4 bases and J dropped 10; count of bases not matched to a gene: 3. The CDR3 sequence: CASSLQGRAFF. In DNA, the CDR3 is TGTGCCAGCAGTTTACAGGGGCGAGCTTTCTTT.